The T cell receptor beta chain under discussion was sequenced for a study of CDR3 diversity in severe acne. TCRdb redid the calling of the PCR reads with MiXCR, one entry per CDR3 protein. The repertoire includes roughly 100,000 distinct CDR3 sequences, around 53% of them detected once, and around 11% sits in the top ten. Germline CDR1 is WNHNN and CDR2 is SYGVQD (reference sequence). V was shortened by 4 bases and J by 4 bases, with 16 bases between the two germline ends. The CDR3 length is 15 residues. The source material was blood. This chain links TRBV10-1 with TRBJ1-1; unclear D gene. This TCR derives from a male donor with acne. This CDR3 reads CASSGTGGSGTEAFF. CDR3 nucleotide sequence: TGCGCCAGCAGTGGCACCGGAGGGAGCGGCACTGAAGCTTTCTTT.